A single TCR beta chain is shown here with its context. Its antigen is as yet unknown. Time point of the sample: week 47, end of study. With topical imiquimod, each dose of the vaccine consisted of 300 ug of mutant IDH1 20-mer peptide. Trimming cost V 2 bases and J 0 bases, with 8 bases left between them. Germline V CDR1 and CDR2: SGHDN, FVKESK. This CDR3 is built from 14 residues. The data derive from a study of a mutant IDH1 vaccine in newly diagnosed glioma. Sequenced by immunoSEQ multiplex PCR; TCRdb stores in-frame clones only, minus some. The profile covers about 84,000 clones, with 80% to 90% appearing a single time and around 5.3% taken by the ten largest.

This receptor was taken from a man between 40 and 49 years old with glioma. The chain carries TRBV14 and TRBJ2-7; D gene ambiguous. The source material was PBMCs, sampled from a glioma patient whose treatment included an IDH1 peptide vaccine. CDR3 loop: CASSQKPTSYEQYF. The CDR3 DNA is TGTGCCAGCAGCCAAAAACCGACCTCCTACGAGCAGTACTTC.